This paragraph reports one TCR beta chain. This record comes from a study of blood T cell repertoires in COVID-19. Study-wide context: Acute-phase and convalescent COVID-19 samples originated in the United States, Italy and Spain. T cells, B-cell-depleted T cells, or PBMCs supplied cDNA or gDNA.

How the authors handled the data: Counts of nucleated cells, estimated from reference gene primer amplification, were obtained. Sequenced by immunoSEQ multiplex PCR; TCRdb stores in-frame clones only, minus some. V and J calls and clone size are those listed in that table; D and trimming were worked out from the DNA. The sample holds about 90,000 clones, around four fifths seen once. V shed 2 bases and J shed 4 bases, with 11 bases lying between them. The CDR3 is 14 amino acids. Germline V CDR1 and CDR2: SNHLY, FYNNEI. The chain combines TRBV2 with TRBJ1-2, with unresolved D. Sequencing was performed on peripheral blood. The TCR sequence derives from a human donor in a cohort sampled during active COVID-19. The CDR3 loop reads CASSERGFGYGYTF. The CDR3 region has the DNA TGTGCCAGCAGTGAACGAGGGTTCGGCTATGGCTACACCTTC.